These 8 T cell receptor beta chains were sequenced from one sample in a study of blood T cell repertoires in COVID-19. The assay was immunoSEQ multiplex PCR, and TCRdb's table has in-frame clones only and misses some. This sample has fewer than 250,000 clones, with 70% to 90% found just once. Sequenced material: PBMCs or T cells enriched from blood (not recorded which). These receptors were obtained from a man aged 45 to 65 who had been exposed to COVID-19.

The chain has TRBV12-3 or TRBV12-4 and TRBJ2-1, with D possibly TRBD1 on 6 matching bases. CDR3 length: 11 residues. V lost 5 bases, J lost 11 bases, and 10 bases lay in between. The CDR3 spells CASSRQGQQFF. The CDR3 DNA reads TGTGCCAGCAGTCGCCAGGGGCAGCAGTTCTTC.

This chain links TRBV7-9 with TRBJ1-2; D not certain. The CDR3 runs to 16 residues. Per germline, CDR1 SEHNR and CDR2 FQNEAQ (reference sequence). V gave up 5 bases and J gave up 4 bases, with 20 bases separating them. In nucleotides, the CDR3 is TGTGCCAGCAGCCCAGGCCCCGCCGGGGAGTTCTATGGCTACACCTTC. Its protein product is CASSPGPAGEFYGYTF.

J is TRBJ2-7 and V is TRBV24-1; 9 bases align to TRBD1. V dropped 9 bases and J dropped 5; count of bases not matched to a gene: 7. The CDR3 has 13 amino acids. The germline V gene encodes CDR1 KGHDR and CDR2 SFDVKD. This CDR3 is CATPGTGYNEQYF. The CDR3 region has the DNA TGTGCCACCCCCGGGACAGGGTACAACGAGCAGTACTTC.

This chain joins TRBV6-5 and TRBJ1-6; D perhaps matches TRBD1 (5 bases). In germline, CDR1 is MNHEY, CDR2 SVGAGI. Trimming stripped 0 bases from V and 9 bases from J, with 9 bases between. The CDR3 totals 14 residues. The CDR3 coding sequence is TGTGCCAGCAGTTACTCGGGGGGAGGTTCACCCCTCCACTTT. Protein: CASSYSGGGSPLHF.

A word on this clone: Mismatch with germline at one junction end may stem from a read error. This chain joins TRBV7-7 and TRBJ1-1; D ambiguous. Germline CDR1 is SSHAT and CDR2 is FNYEAQ (reference sequence). CDR3 length equals 13 residues. The CDR3 DNA reads as TGTGCTAGCAGCACAAGCGAGAACACTGAAGCTTTCTTT. It encodes CASSTSENTEAFF.

This clone was seen a handful of times. This chain links TRBV23-1 with TRBJ2-5; the D gene is possibly TRBD2 (5 bases). TRBV23-1 is identified as an open reading frame with a role that is uncertain. This CDR3 has 14 residues. V was trimmed by 3 bases and J by 5 bases, leaving 13 bases between them. DNA of the CDR3: TGCGCCAGCAGTCAGCAGAGGGTTGGGGAGACCCAGTACTTC. It translates to CASSQQRVGETQYF.

J is TRBJ1-2 and V is TRBV5-5; D is uncertain. With 3 bases removed from V and 0 bases from J, the gap between germline ends came to 12 bases. Germline V lookup: CDR1 SGHKS, CDR2 YYEKEE (reference sequence). This CDR3 is built from 15 residues. The CDR3 region is CASSSHRYANYGYTF. CDR3 nucleotide sequence: TGTGCCAGCAGCTCCCACAGATATGCTAACTATGGCTACACCTTC.

This chain connects TRBV7-2 to TRBJ2-3, with unresolved D. This CDR3 comprises 13 residues. CDR1 is SGHTA, CDR2 FQGNSA, per germline. V was pared by 5 bases and J by 12 bases, with 18 bases between. The CDR3: CASSVQEMQTQYF. In nucleotides, the CDR3 is TGTGCCAGCAGCGTGCAAGAAATGCAAACACAGTATTTT.